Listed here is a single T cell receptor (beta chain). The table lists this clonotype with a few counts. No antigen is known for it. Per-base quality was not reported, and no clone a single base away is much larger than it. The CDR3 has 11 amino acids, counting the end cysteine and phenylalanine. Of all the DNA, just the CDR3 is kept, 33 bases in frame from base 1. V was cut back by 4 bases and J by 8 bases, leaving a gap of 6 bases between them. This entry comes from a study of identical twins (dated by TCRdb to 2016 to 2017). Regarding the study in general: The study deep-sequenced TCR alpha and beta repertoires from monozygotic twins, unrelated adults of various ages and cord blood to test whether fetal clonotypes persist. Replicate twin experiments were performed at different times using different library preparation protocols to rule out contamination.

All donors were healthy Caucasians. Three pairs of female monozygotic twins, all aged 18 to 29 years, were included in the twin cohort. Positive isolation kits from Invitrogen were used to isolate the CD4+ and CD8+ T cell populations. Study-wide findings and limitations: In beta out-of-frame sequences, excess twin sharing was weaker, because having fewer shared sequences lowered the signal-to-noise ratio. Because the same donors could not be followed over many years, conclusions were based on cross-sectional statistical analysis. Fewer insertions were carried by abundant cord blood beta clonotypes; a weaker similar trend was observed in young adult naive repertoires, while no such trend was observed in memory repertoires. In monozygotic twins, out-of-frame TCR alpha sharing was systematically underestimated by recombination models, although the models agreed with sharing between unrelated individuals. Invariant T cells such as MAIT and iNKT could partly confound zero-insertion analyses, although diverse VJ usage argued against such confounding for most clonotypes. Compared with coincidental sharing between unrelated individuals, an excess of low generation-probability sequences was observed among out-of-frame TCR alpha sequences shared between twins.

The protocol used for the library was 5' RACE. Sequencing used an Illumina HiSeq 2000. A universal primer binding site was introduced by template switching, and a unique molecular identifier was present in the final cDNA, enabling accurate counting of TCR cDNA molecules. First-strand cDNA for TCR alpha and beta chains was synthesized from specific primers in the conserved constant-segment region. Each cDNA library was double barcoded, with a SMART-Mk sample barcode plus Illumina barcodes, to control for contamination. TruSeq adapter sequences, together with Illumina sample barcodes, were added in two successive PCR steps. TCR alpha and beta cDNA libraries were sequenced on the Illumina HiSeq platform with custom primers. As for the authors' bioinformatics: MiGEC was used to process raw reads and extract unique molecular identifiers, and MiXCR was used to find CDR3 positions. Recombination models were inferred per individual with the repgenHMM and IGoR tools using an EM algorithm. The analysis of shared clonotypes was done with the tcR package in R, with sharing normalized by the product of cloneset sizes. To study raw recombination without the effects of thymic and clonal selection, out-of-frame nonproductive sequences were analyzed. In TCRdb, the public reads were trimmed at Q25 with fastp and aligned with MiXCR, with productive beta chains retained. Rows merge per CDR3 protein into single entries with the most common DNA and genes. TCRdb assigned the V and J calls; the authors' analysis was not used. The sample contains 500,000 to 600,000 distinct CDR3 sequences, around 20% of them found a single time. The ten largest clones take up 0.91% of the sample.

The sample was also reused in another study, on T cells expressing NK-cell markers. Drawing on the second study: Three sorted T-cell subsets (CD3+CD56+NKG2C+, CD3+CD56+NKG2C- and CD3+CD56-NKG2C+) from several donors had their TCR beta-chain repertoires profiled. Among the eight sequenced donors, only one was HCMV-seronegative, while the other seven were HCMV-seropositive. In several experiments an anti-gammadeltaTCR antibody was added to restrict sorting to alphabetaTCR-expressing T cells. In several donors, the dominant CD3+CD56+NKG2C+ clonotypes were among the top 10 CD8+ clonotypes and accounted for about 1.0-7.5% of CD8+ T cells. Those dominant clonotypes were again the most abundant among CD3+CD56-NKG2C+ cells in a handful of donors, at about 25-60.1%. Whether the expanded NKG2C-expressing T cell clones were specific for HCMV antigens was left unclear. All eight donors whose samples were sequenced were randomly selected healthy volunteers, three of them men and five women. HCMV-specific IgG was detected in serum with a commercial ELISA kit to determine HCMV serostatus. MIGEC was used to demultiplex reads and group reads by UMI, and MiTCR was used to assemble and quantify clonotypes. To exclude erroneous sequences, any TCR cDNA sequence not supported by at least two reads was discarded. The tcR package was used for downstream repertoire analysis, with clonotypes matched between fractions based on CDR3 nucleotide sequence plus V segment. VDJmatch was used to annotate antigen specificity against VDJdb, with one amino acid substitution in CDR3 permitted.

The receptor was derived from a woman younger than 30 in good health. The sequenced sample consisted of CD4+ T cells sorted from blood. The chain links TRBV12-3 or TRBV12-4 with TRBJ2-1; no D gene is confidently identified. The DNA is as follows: TGTGCCAGCAGTTCATATCATGAGCAGTTCTTC. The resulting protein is CASSSYHEQFF.